This T cell receptor beta chain was documented in a study of T cells after yellow fever vaccination. The CDR3 sequence is 19 residues long. Germline CDR1 is DFQATT and CDR2 is SNEGSKA (reference sequence). V was pared by 4 bases and J by 7 bases, with 32 bases between. TCRdb fed the 5' RACE reads into MiXCR, producing one record per CDR3 protein. This sample has hundreds of thousands of distinct CDR3 sequences, with 7% to 9% found just once. This clonotype was seen at least ten times. The chain uses TRBV20-1 and TRBJ2-1, with TRBD2 as a possible D gene (6 bases). The sequence derives from a young man who received the YFV17D yellow fever vaccine. The sequences come from PBMCs, collected roughly 47 days after the first yellow fever vaccination. DNA for the CDR3: TGCAGTGCTAAAACCTTATATGCACCCGGGACTTCAAACGGGAATGAGCAGTTCTTC. It codes for CSAKTLYAPGTSNGNEQFF.